The clone carrying this T cell receptor beta chain was observed a handful of times. This sample stems from a study of beta chain features in type 1 diabetes. Across the whole study: Patients did not differ from healthy donors in age, gender or cell yield.

Germline assignment: CDR1 SGHNT and CDR2 YYREEE (reference sequence). This CDR3 has 13 amino acids. Trimming at V came to 2 bases and at J to 4 bases, leaving 2 bases not matched to a gene. Every isolated RNA sample was fully reverse transcribed, so sequencing captured expressed TCRB transcripts. The table came from immunoSEQ multiplex PCR; TCRdb's copy has only in-frame clones and leaves some out. The table includes around 250,000 clones, 13% to 15% detected once. The chain recombines TRBV5-4 with TRBJ1-1; TRBD1 matches at 7 bases. The source is a woman aged 40 to 49 in good health. Sequencing input: naive CD4+ T cells from blood. CDR3 in DNA: TGTGCCAGCAGCTTCCCAGGGGGCACTGAAGCTTTCTTT. This translates into CASSFPGGTEAFF.